This T cell receptor beta chain stems from a study of shared clonotypes between healthy human individuals. A word on this clone: Antigen: not known.

The naive CD8 subset, CD45RO-negative cells positively selected for CCR7, excluded terminally differentiated effector memory CD45RA+ cells. Using immunoSEQ multiplex PCR, the repertoire was profiled, and TCRdb retains in-frame clones only, with some absent. This repertoire shows just over 2,000,000 clones, about 94% found once; its top ten account for 0.85% to 1.3%. The V end lost 4 bases, the J end lost 4 bases, and 22 bases lay between the germline ends. This CDR3 spans 17 amino acids. CDR1 is SEHNR, CDR2 FQNEAQ, per germline (reference sequence). Whole-study results and caveats: Larger estimated richness was generally recorded for naive subsets relative to memory subsets.

What was sequenced was naive CD8+ T cells sorted from blood. This clonotype was sampled from a man younger than 35 in good health. J is TRBJ2-5 and V is TRBV7-9, with D perhaps assigned TRBD1 or TRBD2 (5 bases each). In nucleotides, the CDR3 is TGTGCCAGCAGCTACGGGTTTGAGGGTGAGGGGAGAGAGACCCAGTACTTC. It encodes CASSYGFEGEGRETQYF.